The TCR beta chain under discussion was sequenced for a study of blood T cells in healthy people across ages. A sample-barcoded 5' primer and a J-beta primer mix were used in a second PCR of roughly 7 to 12 cycles. Every cDNA molecule carried a tag from a template-switch adaptor bearing 12 random nucleotides. TCRdb re-called the 5' RACE reads with MiXCR, one entry per CDR3 protein. Among 700,000 to 850,000 distinct CDR3 sequences, approximately 55% were seen once, and the ten largest hold about 42%. This CDR3 has 15 amino acids. V shed 0 bases and J shed 2 bases, with 9 bases lying between them. The germline V gene encodes CDR1 SNHLY and CDR2 FYNNEI.

This clonotype originated in a man older than 75 in good health. Input material: blood. The genes are TRBV2 and TRBJ2-3; D is unclear. The DNA for the CDR3 is TGTGCCAGCAGTGAAGCGCAAACATCCACAGATACGCAGTATTTT. Its protein is CASSEAQTSTDTQYF.